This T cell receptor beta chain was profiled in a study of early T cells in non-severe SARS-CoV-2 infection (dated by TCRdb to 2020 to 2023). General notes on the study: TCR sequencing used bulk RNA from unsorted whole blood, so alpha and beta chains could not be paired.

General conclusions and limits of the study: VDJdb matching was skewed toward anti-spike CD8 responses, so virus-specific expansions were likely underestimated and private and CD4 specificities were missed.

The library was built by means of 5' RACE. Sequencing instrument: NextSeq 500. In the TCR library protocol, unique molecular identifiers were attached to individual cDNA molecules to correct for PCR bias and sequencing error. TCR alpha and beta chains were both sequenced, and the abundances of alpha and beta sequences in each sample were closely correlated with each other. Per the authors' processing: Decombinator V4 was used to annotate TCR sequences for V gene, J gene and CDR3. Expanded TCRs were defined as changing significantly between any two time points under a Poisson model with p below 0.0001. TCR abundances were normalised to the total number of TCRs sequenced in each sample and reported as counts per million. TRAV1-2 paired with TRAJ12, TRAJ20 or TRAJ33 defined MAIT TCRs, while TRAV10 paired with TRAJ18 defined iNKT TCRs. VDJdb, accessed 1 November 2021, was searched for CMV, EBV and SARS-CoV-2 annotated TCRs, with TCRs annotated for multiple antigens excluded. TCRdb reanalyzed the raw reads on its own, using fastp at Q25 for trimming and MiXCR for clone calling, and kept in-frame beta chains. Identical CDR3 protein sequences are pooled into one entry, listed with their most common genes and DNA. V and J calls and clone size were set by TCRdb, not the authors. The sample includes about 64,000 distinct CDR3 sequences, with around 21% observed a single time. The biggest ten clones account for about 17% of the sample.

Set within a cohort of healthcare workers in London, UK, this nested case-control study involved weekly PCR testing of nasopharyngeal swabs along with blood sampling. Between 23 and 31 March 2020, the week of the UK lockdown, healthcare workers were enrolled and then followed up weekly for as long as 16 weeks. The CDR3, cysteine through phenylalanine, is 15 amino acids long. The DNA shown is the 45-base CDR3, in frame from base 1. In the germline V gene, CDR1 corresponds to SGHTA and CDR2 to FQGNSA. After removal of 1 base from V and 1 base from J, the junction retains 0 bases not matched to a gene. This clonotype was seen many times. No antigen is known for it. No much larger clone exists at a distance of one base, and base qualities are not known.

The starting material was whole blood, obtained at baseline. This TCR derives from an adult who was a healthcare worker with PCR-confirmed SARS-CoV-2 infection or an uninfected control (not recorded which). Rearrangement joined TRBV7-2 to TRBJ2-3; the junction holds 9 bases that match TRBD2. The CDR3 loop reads CASSLVAGGTDTQYF. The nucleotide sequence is TGTGCCAGCAGCTTAGTAGCGGGGGGCACAGATACGCAGTATTTT.